Presented here are 24 T cell receptor beta chains from one specimen sequenced in a study of CD8 T cells in Susac syndrome. With random hexamers, about 0.45 to 1 ug RNA was reverse transcribed. TCRdb processed the immunoSEQ multiplex PCR reads anew with MiXCR; each CDR3 protein has one entry. This sample yields 150,000 to 190,000 distinct CDR3 sequences, of which 94% are seen a single time; more than 0.2% belongs to the top ten. Sequencing was carried out using CD8+ T cells from PBMCs. The receptors stem from a human donor with multiple sclerosis.

V gene TRBV7-9 combines with J gene TRBJ2-1; a possible D gene is TRBD1 (6 bases). The V end was cut by 5 bases, the J end by 4 bases, with 15 bases between. The CDR3 sequence is 15 residues long. Germline CDR1 is SEHNR and CDR2 is FQNEAQ (reference sequence). The CDR3 here is CASSHPADRYNEQFF. DNA of the CDR3: TGTGCCAGCAGCCACCCAGCTGACAGGTACAATGAGCAGTTCTTC.

The chain recombines TRBV25-1 with TRBJ2-7, with D perhaps TRBD1 or TRBD2 (5 bases each). This CDR3 has 17 amino acids. With 0 bases removed from V and 1 base from J, the gap between germline ends came to 16 bases. Germline V gene lookup returns CDR1 MGHDK and CDR2 SYGVNS. The CDR3 DNA reads as TGTGCCAGCAGTGAATACGTCGGGACGGAGACTTCCTACGAGCAGTACTTC. Encoded protein: CASSEYVGTETSYEQYF.

The chain combines TRBV9 with TRBJ1-4; 7 bases line up with TRBD1. Germline CDR1 is SGDLS and CDR2 is YYNGEE. With 3 bases clipped from V and 6 bases from J, the junction kept 5 bases outside the gene matches. The CDR3 is 14 residues long. The CDR3, as DNA: TGTGCCAGCAGCGAAGGGGGCGCGTATGAAAAACTGTTTTTT. Protein product: CASSEGGAYEKLFF.

This chain links TRBV21-1 with TRBJ2-1; the D call of TRBD1 is as the table states it, not checked on the DNA. TRBV21-1 is deemed a pseudogene. The CDR3 totals 13 residues. This CDR3 is CASSKVGGNEQFF. The CDR3 region has the DNA TGTGCCAGCAGCAAAGTTGGGGGAAATGAGCAGTTCTTC.

The chain is built from TRBV20-1 and TRBJ2-6; 7 bases are a match to TRBD1. The CDR3 length is 13 residues. The J segment lost 11 bases and the V segment lost 6 bases, leaving 10 bases of the junction unmatched. Germline CDR1 and CDR2: DFQATT and SNEGSKA (reference sequence). The chain's CDR3 is CSADRASRYVLTF. For the CDR3, the DNA is TGCAGTGCCGACAGGGCTTCGCGGTACGTCCTGACTTTC.

The J gene is TRBJ2-2, the V gene TRBV4-1; maybe TRBD1 (5 bases). This CDR3 region has 15 residues. The V gene's germline CDR1 is MGHRA and CDR2 YSYEKL. V was pared by 1 base and J by 10 bases, with 16 bases between. The CDR3 nucleotides are TGCGCCAGCAGCCAAGGTGTGTCAGGGCAACTGGAGCTGTTTTTT. Its protein product is CASSQGVSGQLELFF.

V and J are TRBV27 and TRBJ2-5; D ambiguous. CDR3 length: 17 residues. Germline CDR1 reads MNHEY; CDR2 reads SMNVEV (reference sequence). Trimming shortened V by 0 bases and J by 3 bases, and 17 bases separated the two germline ends. The CDR3 loop is CASSLSILTRAKETQYF. CDR3 sequence (DNA): TGTGCCAGCAGTTTATCGATCCTGACCCGGGCCAAAGAGACCCAGTACTTC.

The V call is TRBV7-2, the J call TRBJ1-1; 9 nucleotides line up with TRBD1. J gave up 1 base and V 5 bases, and 5 bases lay outside the gene matches. The CDR3 is 15 residues long. CDR1 and CDR2 (germline): SGHTA, FQGNSA. In DNA, the CDR3 is TGTGCCAGCAGCCCAACAGGGGGCTGGAACACTGAAGCTTTCTTT. Translation: CASSPTGGWNTEAFF.

The chain links TRBV20-1 to TRBJ1-2, with D perhaps matching TRBD1 (5 bases). Germline V CDR1 and CDR2: DFQATT, SNEGSKA (reference sequence). V was cut by 2 bases and J by 6 bases, with 19 bases left in between. CDR3 length equals 15 residues. As DNA, the CDR3 is TGCAGTGCTAGACCCAGACACGACACGGGACATGGCTACACCTTC. This translates into CSARPRHDTGHGYTF.

This clonotype was picked up one time. The gene calls are TRBV7-9 and TRBJ2-7, with D possibly TRBD1 on 6 matching bases. This CDR3 is 13 amino acids long. Trimming cost V 0 bases and J 6 bases, with 9 bases left between them. CDR1 is SEHNR and CDR2 is FQNEAQ in the germline V gene (reference sequence). The CDR3 loop reads CASSLATGSEQYF. In DNA form, the CDR3 reads TGTGCCAGCAGCTTAGCCACAGGGAGCGAGCAGTACTTC.

In its sample, this clonotype was seen a few times. This sequence joins TRBV9 and TRBJ2-1, with TRBD2 matching 8 bases. This CDR3 spans 13 amino acids. The ends lost 4 bases at V and 8 bases at J; junction bases unmatched: 5. From germline, CDR1 is SGDLS and CDR2 YYNGEE. CDR3 nucleotides: TGTGCCAGCAGCCCGGGGGGGCCGGATGAGCAGTTCTTC. Encoded protein: CASSPGGPDEQFF.

The chain has TRBV27 and TRBJ1-1; the D gene is possibly TRBD1 (5 bases). CDR1 is MNHEY and CDR2 is SMNVEV in the germline V gene (reference sequence). The CDR3 sequence is 13 residues long. V lost 2 bases to trimming and J lost 4 bases, with 8 bases between them. The CDR3 DNA reads TGTGCCAGCAGTTTAGGCGGGGCCACTGAAGCTTTCTTT. This codes for CASSLGGATEAFF.

The V and J genes are TRBV5-1 and TRBJ2-4; 7 bases are a match to TRBD2. The V and J ends lost 4 bases and 5 bases, in that order; junction bases with no gene match: 6. The CDR3 is 14 amino acids. CDR1 and CDR2 from the germline V gene are SGHRS and YFSETQ. The DNA of the CDR3 is TGCGCCAGCAGCCTCGGGAGGCTACAAAACATTCAGTACTTC. Protein: CASSLGRLQNIQYF.

As DNA, the CDR3 is TGCAGTGCTGTGGACAGCTATGGCTACACCTTC. Protein sequence: CSAVDSYGYTF. V usage is TRBV20-1 and J usage is TRBJ1-2; a possible D gene is TRBD1 (6 bases). Trimming left V 5 bases short and J 4 bases short, with 8 bases between. Germline CDR1 reads DFQATT; CDR2 reads SNEGSKA (reference sequence). The CDR3 totals 11 residues.

The genes are TRBV19 and TRBJ2-1; a possible D gene is TRBD1 (6 bases). Trimming removed 9 bases at V and 0 bases at J, with 15 bases between. The CDR3 consists of 15 residues. From germline, CDR1 is LNHDA and CDR2 SQIVND (reference sequence). CDR3 sequence: CASGQLRSSYNEQFF. The CDR3 DNA sequence: TGTGCCAGCGGACAGTTAAGGAGCTCCTACAATGAGCAGTTCTTC.

The chain is built from TRBV6-2 or TRBV6-3 and TRBJ1-1, with a possible D match to TRBD1 (5 bases). Germline assignment: CDR1 MNHEY and CDR2 SVGEGT. The CDR3 length is 12 residues. V was pared by 6 bases and J by 6 bases, with 11 bases between. CDR3 nucleotides: TGTGCCAGCAGCCCCCGGGACCCTGAAGCTTTCTTT. Translation gives CASSPRDPEAFF.

This clonotype was seen only once. The chain employs TRBV6-2 or TRBV6-3 and TRBJ2-1; 8 bases are a match to TRBD1. This CDR3 has 11 residues. The germline V gene has CDR1 MNHEY and CDR2 SVGEGT. J lost 11 bases, V lost 8 bases, and 5 bases had no gene match. CDR3 in amino acids: CASRDRTKQFF. The CDR3 DNA follows: TGTGCCAGCCGGGACAGGACAAAGCAGTTCTTC.

The CDR3 region has the DNA TGTGCCAGTAGTATCACGGACAGTGGCTACGAGCAGTACTTC. Translation gives CASSITDSGYEQYF. V gene TRBV19 combines with J gene TRBJ2-7; maybe TRBD1 (6 bases). Germline CDR1 reads LNHDA; CDR2 reads SQIVND (reference sequence). CDR3 length equals 14 residues. The V end was cut by 3 bases, the J end by 3 bases, with 12 bases between.

V gene TRBV13 combines with J gene TRBJ1-2; weak D call: TRBD1 (6 bases). The CDR3 runs 12 residues. Trimming removed 7 bases from V and 6 bases from J, with 12 bases in between. The germline V gene has CDR1 PRHDT and CDR2 FYEKMQ (reference sequence). The CDR3 loop is CASTVAGDGYTF. DNA of the CDR3: TGTGCCAGCACCGTAGCAGGGGATGGCTACACCTTC.

The chain joins TRBV7-9 to TRBJ1-1, with TRBD1 matching 8 bases. J was trimmed by 11 bases and V by 5 bases; bases with no gene match: 4. Per germline, CDR1 SEHNR and CDR2 FQNEAQ (reference sequence). There are 11 residues in the CDR3. This CDR3 reads CASSPTGDAFF. The CDR3 region has the DNA TGTGCCAGCAGCCCGACAGGGGATGCTTTCTTT.

Only a few counts were recorded for this clonotype. The CDR3 sequence: CASSDRDTEAFF. The CDR3 DNA is TGTGCCAGCAGTGACAGGGATACTGAAGCTTTCTTT. The V and J genes are TRBV2 and TRBJ1-1, with a weak D call TRBD1 (5 bases). The V and J ends lost 3 bases and 5 bases respectively, with 7 bases between them. Germline values: CDR1 SNHLY, CDR2 FYNNEI. There are 12 residues in the CDR3. Full variable domain (rest looked up from reference TRBV2 and TRBJ1-1): EPEVTQTPSHQVTQMGQEVILRCVPISNHLYFYWYRQILGQKVEFLVSFYNNEISEKSEIFDDQFSVERPDGSNFTLKIRSTKLEDSAMYFCASSDRDTEAFFGQGTRLTVV.

The gene calls are TRBV6-2 or TRBV6-3 and TRBJ2-7; 12 positions agree with TRBD2. The CDR3 has 15 amino acids. Germline V CDR1 and CDR2: MNHEY, SVGEGT. J was trimmed by 5 bases and V by 0 bases; bases with no gene match: 2. The CDR3 DNA reads TGTGCCAGCAGTTACTCGACTAGCGGGGGAAACGAGCAGTACTTC. This gives the protein CASSYSTSGGNEQYF.

V gene TRBV27 combines with J gene TRBJ1-2; D is ambiguous. This CDR3 has 13 amino acids. Germline loops: CDR1 MNHEY, CDR2 SMNVEV (reference sequence). The V and J ends lost 5 bases and 3 bases respectively, with 10 bases between them. CDR3 sequence: CASSPSTDYGYTF. The CDR3 DNA is TGTGCCAGCAGTCCGTCGACGGACTATGGCTACACCTTC.

The chain couples TRBV20-1 to TRBJ2-3; D is ambiguous. Germline CDR1 DFQATT, CDR2 SNEGSKA (reference sequence). The CDR3 sequence is 12 residues long. Trimming took off 2 bases at V and 4 bases at J, with 7 bases between the two ends. CDR3 region: CSARSASDTQYF. CDR3 bases: TGCAGTGCTAGATCAGCATCAGATACGCAGTATTTT.